These T cell receptor beta chains were read from a single sample in a study of blood T cells in healthy people across ages. TCRdb ran MiXCR on the 5' RACE reads and lists one entry per CDR3 protein. This table holds about 830,000 distinct CDR3 sequences, about 62% found once. The specimen was blood. These receptors were taken from a man aged 30 to 45 in good health. CDR3s include the opening cysteine and the closing phenylalanine or tryptophan. Each record gives: CDR3 length, V gene, J gene, CDR3 protein.

len: 16; v_gene: TRBV28; j_gene: TRBJ2-7; CDR3aa: CASSFPGLAGSYEQYF
len: 18; v_gene: TRBV5-1; j_gene: TRBJ2-1; CDR3aa: CASRRSGGLSSSYNEQFF
len: 15; v_gene: TRBV5-6; j_gene: TRBJ2-3; CDR3aa: CASSQPSGGADTQYF
len: 16; v_gene: TRBV4-2; j_gene: TRBJ2-7; CDR3aa: CASSEAAPGGAYEQYF
len: 15; v_gene: TRBV9; j_gene: TRBJ2-1; CDR3aa: CASSVAGTRGDEQFF
len: 13; v_gene: TRBV6-5; j_gene: TRBJ2-1; CDR3aa: CASSYTGDNEQFF
len: 16; v_gene: TRBV7-3; j_gene: NA; CDR3aa: CASSPSVNFFSGEQYF
len: 15; v_gene: TRBV11-2; j_gene: TRBJ1-2; CDR3aa: CASSFTGTGNYGYTF
len: 14; v_gene: TRBV6-6; j_gene: NA; CDR3aa: CASSDRDRHYEQYF
len: 13; v_gene: TRBV3-1; j_gene: NA; CDR3aa: CASSHGSSHEQYF
len: 16; v_gene: TRBV20-1; j_gene: TRBJ2-1; CDR3aa: CSARDIGRVVNNEQFF
len: 16; v_gene: TRBV29-1; j_gene: TRBJ2-7; CDR3aa: CSVLKGGDRGSYEQYF
len: 15; v_gene: TRBV14; j_gene: TRBJ2-7; CDR3aa: CASSQFDTSLYEQYF
len: 16; v_gene: TRBV12-3/TRBV12-4; j_gene: TRBJ1-2; CDR3aa: CACSLRVQPSRSGYTF
len: 15; v_gene: TRBV6-2/TRBV6-3; j_gene: TRBJ2-5; CDR3aa: CASSYLGARQETQYF
len: 14; v_gene: TRBV5-1; j_gene: TRBJ2-1; CDR3aa: CASSLGRAYNEQFF
len: 16; v_gene: TRBV7-2; j_gene: TRBJ2-5; CDR3aa: CASSFDGRRGKETQYF
len: 14; v_gene: TRBV7-9; j_gene: TRBJ1-1; CDR3aa: CASTQNQRGTEAFF
len: 16; v_gene: TRBV10-3; j_gene: TRBJ2-1; CDR3aa: CAIRTTGGESYNEQFF
len: 16; v_gene: TRBV6-5; j_gene: TRBJ1-6; CDR3aa: CASRQTVSSYNSPLHF
len: 14; v_gene: TRBV20-1; j_gene: TRBJ2-7; CDR3aa: CSARDGQDTYEQYF
len: 14; v_gene: TRBV10-2; j_gene: TRBJ2-5; CDR3aa: CASREPLTGNEQYF
len: 18; v_gene: TRBV11-2; j_gene: TRBJ2-7; CDR3aa: CASSPTKRQRGIKYEQYF
len: 14; v_gene: TRBV12-3/TRBV12-4; j_gene: TRBJ1-6; CDR3aa: CASSLTASNSPLHF
len: 13; v_gene: TRBV7-9; j_gene: TRBJ2-3; CDR3aa: CASRFAGGDTQYF
len: 12; v_gene: TRBV29-1; j_gene: TRBJ2-1; CDR3aa: CSVRRGGNEQFF
len: 15; v_gene: TRBV10-3; j_gene: TRBJ1-2; CDR3aa: CAISEEESGTYGYTF
len: 12; v_gene: TRBV11-1; j_gene: TRBJ2-3; CDR3aa: CASSSTSATQYF
len: 13; v_gene: TRBV5-1; j_gene: TRBJ2-4; CDR3aa: CASSLWTVGEQYF
len: 14; v_gene: TRBV9; j_gene: TRBJ2-7; CDR3aa: CASSVGDRGYEQYF
len: 17; v_gene: TRBV10-3; j_gene: TRBJ1-2; CDR3aa: CAISESFVTGINYGYTF
len: 17; v_gene: TRBV4-3; j_gene: TRBJ2-1; CDR3aa: CASSQVPGTPSYNEQFF
len: 14; v_gene: TRBV7-2; j_gene: TRBJ2-4; CDR3aa: CASRRQANAGEQYF
len: 15; v_gene: TRBV15; j_gene: TRBJ2-5; CDR3aa: CATSRDSGGEETQYF
len: 16; v_gene: TRBV7-9; j_gene: TRBJ2-3; CDR3aa: CASSQVDGPFTDTQYF
len: 14; v_gene: TRBV30; j_gene: TRBJ2-5; CDR3aa: CAWSVRFLWETQYF
len: 16; v_gene: TRBV20-1; j_gene: TRBJ2-2; CDR3aa: CSARKAGGRNSGELFF
len: 15; v_gene: TRBV28; j_gene: TRBJ2-4; CDR3aa: CASSYPGTAKNIQYF
len: 16; v_gene: TRBV5-1; j_gene: NA; CDR3aa: CASSLSTGPGYYEQYF
len: 16; v_gene: TRBV4-2; j_gene: TRBJ1-5; CDR3aa: CASSPPGGVLNQPQHF
len: 15; v_gene: TRBV29-1; j_gene: TRBJ2-7; CDR3aa: CSVGLTSGVSYEQYF
len: 13; v_gene: TRBV25-1; j_gene: TRBJ1-2; CDR3aa: CASRSQGVGGYTF
len: 14; v_gene: TRBV20-1; j_gene: TRBJ2-1; CDR3aa: CSARGTSGMIEQFF
len: 14; v_gene: TRBV4-3; j_gene: TRBJ2-5; CDR3aa: CASSQVPGGETQYF
len: 16; v_gene: TRBV25-1; j_gene: TRBJ2-5; CDR3aa: CASSEFQGQGANEQYF
len: 14; v_gene: TRBV5-1; j_gene: TRBJ2-1; CDR3aa: CASSLEDPDNEQFF
len: 15; v_gene: TRBV7-9; j_gene: TRBJ1-4; CDR3aa: CARSNPRTTNEKLFF
len: 14; v_gene: TRBV24-1; j_gene: TRBJ2-5; CDR3aa: CATSDLAQGGTQYF
len: 19; v_gene: TRBV15; j_gene: TRBJ2-1; CDR3aa: CATSRGGYGTGRSYNEQFF
len: 17; v_gene: TRBV11-2; j_gene: TRBJ2-1; CDR3aa: CASSLDSIVGEGNEQFF
len: 17; v_gene: TRBV4-2; j_gene: NA; CDR3aa: CASSQEAGGASGYEQYF
len: 13; v_gene: TRBV30; j_gene: TRBJ2-4; CDR3aa: CAWSGPVGNIQYF
len: 12; v_gene: TRBV7-2; j_gene: TRBJ2-7; CDR3aa: CASTQGTYEQYF
len: 15; v_gene: TRBV29-1; j_gene: TRBJ1-5; CDR3aa: CSVGAESGSNQPQHF
len: 15; v_gene: TRBV4-1; j_gene: TRBJ1-2; CDR3aa: CASSQAYSRNYGYTF
len: 14; v_gene: TRBV3-1; j_gene: TRBJ1-1; CDR3aa: CASSHRRGNTEAFF
len: 15; v_gene: TRBV7-2; j_gene: NA; CDR3aa: CASSLRTGTSNEQYF